This is a list of T cell receptor beta chains from one sample in a study of blood T cell repertoires in COVID-19. Clones were read by immunoSEQ multiplex PCR, and TCRdb kept only the in-frame ones, dropping some. The sample carries 65,000 to 75,000 clones, 80% to 90% recorded once. The sample taken for sequencing was peripheral blood. These receptor sequences come from a woman older than 75 with active or convalescent COVID-19. CDR3s include the opening cysteine and the closing phenylalanine or tryptophan. Each record gives: J gene, clone size, V gene, D gene, CDR3 DNA, CDR3 protein. D genes are given only for firm matches. Size values are once, few and many counts, or a class for expanded clones, and some rows have none.

J gene: TRBJ1-6; clone size: once; V gene: TRBV11-2; D gene: .; CDR3 DNA: TGTGCCAGCAGCTTAGGGTATGAGAATTCACCCCTCCACTTT; CDR3 protein: CASSLGYENSPLHF
J gene: TRBJ2-3; clone size: .; V gene: TRBV9; D gene: .; CDR3 DNA: TGTGCCAGCAGCGTTAGCGTGTGGGCGGGAGATACGCAGTATTTT; CDR3 protein: CASSVSVWAGDTQYF
J gene: TRBJ2-1; clone size: .; V gene: TRBV28; D gene: TRBD1; CDR3 DNA: TGTGCCAGCAGTTGGGGGGGACAGGGGGATGATGAGCAGTTCTTC; CDR3 protein: CASSWGGQGDDEQFF
J gene: TRBJ2-1; clone size: once; V gene: TRBV7-8; D gene: .; CDR3 DNA: TGTGCCAGCAGCTCTCGAGGGGGGGCCTACAATGAGCAGTTCTTC; CDR3 protein: CASSSRGGAYNEQFF
J gene: TRBJ1-2; clone size: .; V gene: TRBV3-1/TRBV3-2; D gene: TRBD1; CDR3 DNA: TGTGCCAGCAGCCAACGCGACAGGGTTCCTGGCTACACCTTC; CDR3 protein: CASSQRDRVPGYTF
J gene: TRBJ2-7; clone size: .; V gene: TRBV19; D gene: TRBD1; CDR3 DNA: TGTGCCAGTAGCGGACAGGGCTACGAGCAGTACTTC; CDR3 protein: CASSGQGYEQYF
J gene: TRBJ2-1; clone size: .; V gene: TRBV7-2; D gene: TRBD2; CDR3 DNA: TGTGCCAGCAGCTTCCCTGGGACTAGCGGGGGGGCGGCCTACAATGAGCAGTTCTTC; CDR3 protein: CASSFPGTSGGAAYNEQFF
J gene: TRBJ1-3; clone size: .; V gene: TRBV6-6; D gene: .; CDR3 DNA: TGTGCCAGCAGTAAACAGCAGTCTGGAAACACCATATATTTT; CDR3 protein: CASSKQQSGNTIYF
J gene: TRBJ1-2; clone size: once; V gene: TRBV29-1; D gene: .; CDR3 DNA: TGCAGCGTTGAAAACCCACGGCGGCACTATGGCTACACCTTC; CDR3 protein: CSVENPRRHYGYTF
J gene: TRBJ1-4; clone size: .; V gene: TRBV6-6; D gene: .; CDR3 DNA: TGTGCCAGCAGTTACCCACAGCACGTTGAAAAACTGTTTTTT; CDR3 protein: CASSYPQHVEKLFF
J gene: TRBJ2-5; clone size: .; V gene: TRBV10-3; D gene: TRBD2; CDR3 DNA: TGTGCCATCAGTGAAGCGGGGGAGACCCAGTACTTC; CDR3 protein: CAISEAGETQYF
J gene: TRBJ2-1; clone size: .; V gene: TRBV5-1; D gene: TRBD1; CDR3 DNA: TGCGCCAGCAGCCGGGGACAGGGAAACTACAATGAGCAGTTCTTC; CDR3 protein: CASSRGQGNYNEQFF
J gene: TRBJ1-4; clone size: .; V gene: TRBV30; D gene: .; CDR3 DNA: TGTGCCTGGAGTACTAACAGGCCAAGAAATGAAAAACTGTTTTTT; CDR3 protein: CAWSTNRPRNEKLFF
J gene: TRBJ1-1; clone size: .; V gene: TRBV18; D gene: .; CDR3 DNA: TGTGCCAGCTCACCAGGCCAAAGGGGGACTGAAGCTTTCTTT; CDR3 protein: CASSPGQRGTEAFF
J gene: TRBJ1-2; clone size: .; V gene: TRBV3-1/TRBV3-2; D gene: TRBD1; CDR3 DNA: TGTGCCAGCAGCCAAGACCCGACAGGGCGGATTTGGGGCTACACCTTC; CDR3 protein: CASSQDPTGRIWGYTF
J gene: TRBJ2-5; clone size: .; V gene: TRBV30; D gene: .; CDR3 DNA: TGTGCCTGGACTGGGGGGGCCCAAGAGACCCAGTACTTC; CDR3 protein: CAWTGGAQETQYF
J gene: TRBJ1-1; clone size: .; V gene: TRBV7-2; D gene: .; CDR3 DNA: TGTGCCAGCAGCTCAGGCCAGGGCAGTAACACTGAAGCTTTCTTT; CDR3 protein: CASSSGQGSNTEAFF
J gene: TRBJ1-1; clone size: .; V gene: TRBV6-1; D gene: .; CDR3 DNA: TGTGCCAGCAGTGAGTTCCGGGTCGGAATAGCTTTCTTT; CDR3 protein: CASSEFRVGIAFF
J gene: TRBJ1-2; clone size: .; V gene: TRBV12-3/TRBV12-4; D gene: .; CDR3 DNA: TGTGCCAGCAGTTTATCAGGGCTAGGCTACACCTTC; CDR3 protein: CASSLSGLGYTF
J gene: TRBJ2-1; clone size: .; V gene: TRBV2; D gene: TRBD1; CDR3 DNA: TGTGCCAGCCTCAAGGGACAGGGTGTCAATGAGCAGTTCTTC; CDR3 protein: CASLKGQGVNEQFF
J gene: TRBJ1-1; clone size: .; V gene: TRBV29-1; D gene: .; CDR3 DNA: TGCAGCGGCGGGAGCACTGAAGCTTTCTTT; CDR3 protein: CSGGSTEAFF
J gene: TRBJ2-2; clone size: .; V gene: TRBV4-2; D gene: TRBD2; CDR3 DNA: TGTGCCAGCAGCCGGGGGGGGAACACCGGGGAGCTGTTTTTT; CDR3 protein: CASSRGGNTGELFF
J gene: TRBJ1-4; clone size: .; V gene: TRBV6-5; D gene: .; CDR3 DNA: TGTGCCAGCAGTTACCTGACGGAGGCCAGGGAAAAACTGTTTTTT; CDR3 protein: CASSYLTEAREKLFF
J gene: TRBJ2-7; clone size: few; V gene: TRBV6-5; D gene: .; CDR3 DNA: TGTGCCAGCACAGCGGACTCCTACGAGCAGTACTTC; CDR3 protein: CASTADSYEQYF
J gene: TRBJ1-3; clone size: .; V gene: TRBV30; D gene: .; CDR3 DNA: TGTGCCTGGGGCGGGGATCTTGGAAACACCATATATTTT; CDR3 protein: CAWGGDLGNTIYF
J gene: TRBJ1-2; clone size: .; V gene: TRBV7-9; D gene: .; CDR3 DNA: TGTGCCAGCAGCAGCCAGGGCTATGGCTACACCTTC; CDR3 protein: CASSSQGYGYTF
J gene: TRBJ1-1; clone size: .; V gene: TRBV5-1; D gene: TRBD1; CDR3 DNA: TGCGCCAGCAGCGAACAGGGGATGAACACTGAAGCTTTCTTT; CDR3 protein: CASSEQGMNTEAFF
J gene: TRBJ1-5; clone size: .; V gene: TRBV5-1; D gene: .; CDR3 DNA: TGCGCCAGCAGCTTTGAAGGGGCTCAGCCCCAGCATTTT; CDR3 protein: CASSFEGAQPQHF
J gene: TRBJ2-7; clone size: .; V gene: TRBV12-3/TRBV12-4; D gene: .; CDR3 DNA: TGTGCCAGCAGTACAGGGCGCGAGCAGTACTTC; CDR3 protein: CASSTGREQYF
J gene: TRBJ1-2; clone size: .; V gene: TRBV14; D gene: .; CDR3 DNA: TGTGCCAGCAGCCAAGTCGGGGTCGGGGGTTTCGGTGATGGCTACACCTTC; CDR3 protein: CASSQVGVGGFGDGYTF
J gene: TRBJ2-5; clone size: .; V gene: TRBV30; D gene: .; CDR3 DNA: TGTGCCTGGAAACTCGGGGGGCGGGGGCAGACCCAGTACTTC; CDR3 protein: CAWKLGGRGQTQYF
J gene: TRBJ1-1; clone size: .; V gene: TRBV6-4; D gene: .; CDR3 DNA: TGTGCCAGCAGCCTACAGGATAACACTGAAGCTTTCTTT; CDR3 protein: CASSLQDNTEAFF
J gene: TRBJ1-3; clone size: .; V gene: TRBV7-9; D gene: .; CDR3 DNA: TGTGCCAGCAGCTTAGCAGGGGTAGGCTCTGGAAACACCATATATTTT; CDR3 protein: CASSLAGVGSGNTIYF
J gene: TRBJ1-4; clone size: many; V gene: TRBV28; D gene: .; CDR3 DNA: TGTGCCAGCAGTCGCAATACAGGCCGCCTCGATGAAAAACTGTTTTTT; CDR3 protein: CASSRNTGRLDEKLFF
J gene: TRBJ2-7; clone size: once; V gene: TRBV4-2; D gene: .; CDR3 DNA: TGTGCCAGCAGCCATCCTACCGAGGAGCAGTACTTC; CDR3 protein: CASSHPTEEQYF
J gene: TRBJ2-2; clone size: .; V gene: TRBV7-2; D gene: .; CDR3 DNA: TGTGCCAGCAGTCGCATAGGGAGAGGGGAGCTGTTTTTT; CDR3 protein: CASSRIGRGELFF
J gene: TRBJ2-7; clone size: .; V gene: TRBV11-2; D gene: TRBD2; CDR3 DNA: TGTGCCAGCAGCCCCCTCCCGACTAGCGGAAACGAGCAGTACTTC; CDR3 protein: CASSPLPTSGNEQYF
J gene: TRBJ2-3; clone size: .; V gene: TRBV3-1/TRBV3-2; D gene: TRBD2; CDR3 DNA: TGTGCCAGCAGCCAAGAAGCGCGGGAGCCCACAGATACGCAGTATTTT; CDR3 protein: CASSQEAREPTDTQYF
J gene: TRBJ1-2; clone size: .; V gene: TRBV5-1; D gene: TRBD1; CDR3 DNA: TGCGCCAGCAGCTTGGCCGTGGGACAGAGTATCTATGGCTACACCTTC; CDR3 protein: CASSLAVGQSIYGYTF
J gene: TRBJ2-3; clone size: .; V gene: TRBV10-2; D gene: TRBD1; CDR3 DNA: TGCGCCAGCAGTGAGGCAGGGGGCGGCGGCACAGATACGCAGTATTTT; CDR3 protein: CASSEAGGGGTDTQYF
J gene: TRBJ1-6; clone size: .; V gene: TRBV10-3; D gene: .; CDR3 DNA: TGTGCCATCAGGGGAGGGAGGGATTCACCCCTCCACTTT; CDR3 protein: CAIRGGRDSPLHF
J gene: TRBJ2-7; clone size: .; V gene: TRBV9; D gene: .; CDR3 DNA: TGTGCCAGCAGCGTAGCTCCAGAATCCTACGAGCAGTACTTC; CDR3 protein: CASSVAPESYEQYF
J gene: TRBJ1-2; clone size: once; V gene: TRBV27; D gene: .; CDR3 DNA: TGTGCCAGCAGTGCGACAGTGAACTATGGCTACACCTTC; CDR3 protein: CASSATVNYGYTF
J gene: TRBJ2-1; clone size: few; V gene: TRBV7-8; D gene: .; CDR3 DNA: TGTGCCAGCAGACCACTAGCCTTGAGCTCCTACAATGAGCAGTTCTTC; CDR3 protein: CASRPLALSSYNEQFF
J gene: TRBJ2-5; clone size: .; V gene: TRBV11-3; D gene: .; CDR3 DNA: TGTGCCAGCAGCTTAGCCGGTGGGCGCCAAGAGACCCAGTACTTC; CDR3 protein: CASSLAGGRQETQYF
J gene: TRBJ1-5; clone size: .; V gene: TRBV28; D gene: .; CDR3 DNA: TGTGCCAGCAGCAACGCCCTACAGGGCTTAAAGGGCAATCAGCCCCAGCATTTT; CDR3 protein: CASSNALQGLKGNQPQHF
J gene: TRBJ1-1; clone size: few; V gene: TRBV5-1; D gene: .; CDR3 DNA: TGCGCCAGCAGCCTTGGCGAGGGGGGGCCTAACACTGAAGCTTTCTTT; CDR3 protein: CASSLGEGGPNTEAFF
J gene: TRBJ2-7; clone size: once; V gene: TRBV7-2; D gene: TRBD1; CDR3 DNA: TGTGCCAGCAGCTTAATAGGGACAGCCTACGAGCAGTACTTC; CDR3 protein: CASSLIGTAYEQYF
J gene: TRBJ2-2; clone size: once; V gene: TRBV11-2; D gene: TRBD2; CDR3 DNA: TGTGCCAGCAGCCAACTCCCGGGACTAGGGGCCGGGGAGCTGTTTTTT; CDR3 protein: CASSQLPGLGAGELFF